A selection of T cell receptor beta chains follows, all from one sample in a study of radiation and T cells in renal cell carcinoma. Method: immunoSEQ multiplex PCR; TCRdb's copy keeps in-frame clones and lacks some. Here the sample spans fewer than 200,000 clones, 88% being singletons. The sample consisted of blood, taken from a patient whose treatment included radiotherapy and nephrectomy. All receptors derive from a woman between 45 and 60 years old with renal cell carcinoma. Each CDR3 is given with its conserved first and last residue. A D gene is named only where the DNA matches it firmly. Expanded clones get a size class; other rows say once, few or many, or leave the size out.

TRBV6-5	-	TRBJ1-1	TRBD1	CASRLDRGRYTEAFF	TGTGCCAGCAGACTGGACAGGGGGAGGTACACTGAAGCTTTCTTT
TRBV6-5	-	TRBJ2-1	-	CASSTFASNEQFF	TGTGCCAGCAGTACATTCGCGAGCAATGAGCAGTTCTTC
TRBV7-8	-	TRBJ1-3	-	CASSSSSSGNTIYF	TGTGCCAGCAGCTCCTCAAGCTCTGGAAACACCATATATTTT
TRBV7-6	-	TRBJ2-3	TRBD2	CASSFVAGGTDTQYF	TGTGCCAGCAGCTTCGTAGCGGGGGGCACAGATACGCAGTATTTT
TRBV9	-	TRBJ2-5	-	CASSVGIQETQYF	TGTGCCAGCAGCGTAGGGATCCAAGAGACCCAGTACTTC
TRBV7-2	once	TRBJ1-2	TRBD1	CASSPGQVGYGYTF	TGTGCCAGCAGCCCAGGACAGGTGGGCTATGGCTACACCTTC
TRBV7-2	few	TRBJ1-5	-	CASSLETYQPQHF	TGTGCCAGCAGCTTAGAGACCTATCAGCCCCAGCATTTT
TRBV9	-	TRBJ1-1	-	CASSPLTKNTEAFF	TGTGCCAGCAGCCCGCTGACCAAGAACACTGAAGCTTTCTTT
TRBV30	-	TRBJ1-5	TRBD1	CAWSPGTGSQPQHF	TGTGCCTGGAGTCCCGGGACAGGGAGTCAGCCCCAGCATTTT
TRBV6-6	-	TRBJ1-1	-	CASSYSGFGSSTEAFF	TGTGCCAGCAGTTACTCGGGTTTTGGGAGCTCCACTGAAGCTTTCTTT
TRBV7-2	-	TRBJ2-7	-	CASSLGVSRNYEQYF	TGTGCCAGCAGCTTAGGTGTTAGCAGAAACTACGAGCAGTACTTC
TRBV6-1	-	TRBJ1-6	-	CASSDISTYNSPLHF	TGTGCCAGCAGTGATATCAGTACCTATAATTCACCCCTCCACTTT
TRBV10-3	once	TRBJ2-1	TRBD2	CATSGGLISYNEQFF	TGTGCCACCAGCGGGGGCCTTATCTCCTACAATGAGCAGTTCTTC
TRBV19	-	TRBJ2-2	-	CASRMRPGQNTGELFF	TGTGCCAGTAGGATGCGGCCGGGACAGAACACCGGGGAGCTGTTTTTT
TRBV29-1	-	TRBJ1-1	-	CSVVPANRVGTEAFF	TGCAGCGTTGTCCCCGCCAACAGGGTGGGCACTGAAGCTTTCTTT
TRBV6-9	-	TRBJ2-7	-	CASSPPPGLASYEQYF	TGTGCCAGCAGCCCCCCCCCAGGGTTGGCCTCCTACGAGCAGTACTTC
TRBV7-6	-	TRBJ1-1	-	CASSVDQGSSNTEAFF	TGTGCCAGCAGCGTCGATCAGGGGTCCTCGAACACTGAAGCTTTCTTT
TRBV9	once	TRBJ2-5	-	CASSAQRGTETQYF	TGTGCCAGCAGCGCCCAACGGGGCACGGAGACCCAGTACTTC